This T cell receptor beta chain was obtained from a study of human T cells and chemical hapten exposure. For the study at large: Patch testing was performed with 0.01% DPC on the upper back, with reading at 6 days.

Study conclusions and caveats: The immune response of these alopecia patients might not match healthy individuals'.

V lost 1 base and J 3 bases, leaving 9 bases between the germline ends. Per germline, CDR1 SGHTA and CDR2 FQGNSA. The CDR3 runs 15 residues. Time point in this sample: pre-sensitization, week 0. Treatment: therapeutic diphenylcyclopropenone sensitization with weekly scalp DPC. In every case, blood was obtained before the patch test was applied. This clonotype was recorded many times. What it recognizes is unknown. TCRdb used MiXCR to reprocess the RACE reads, holding one entry per CDR3 protein. The sample records 350,000 to 400,000 distinct CDR3 sequences, approximately 5.1% being singletons. The sample here was whole blood, taken in connection with sensitization to the hapten diphenylcyclopropenone (DPC). This TCR derives from a woman aged 50 to 65 with alopecia areata. Some clones in this sample may be carry-over from other donors' samples. The rearrangement joins TRBV7-2 to TRBJ2-2; no clear D. CDR3 region: CASSLEGSDTGELFF. In nucleotides, the CDR3 is TGTGCCAGCAGCTTAGAGGGATCCGACACCGGGGAGCTGTTTTTT.